The next 5 T cell receptor beta chains were all read from a single sample in a study of blood T cell repertoires in COVID-19. Measured with immunoSEQ multiplex PCR; TCRdb has only the in-frame clones, and not every one. This table has fewer than 300,000 clones, roughly nine tenths appearing once. The sequenced sample was peripheral blood. These receptors all come from a woman in her thirties with COVID-19, enrolled during active disease.

V and J are TRBV13 and TRBJ2-7; 10 nucleotides align to TRBD1. The CDR3 spans 14 residues. Looked up from germline, CDR1 is PRHDT and CDR2 is FYEKMQ (reference sequence). V gave up 4 bases and J gave up 5 bases; unmatched junction bases: 5. The CDR3 is CASSSGTGVHEQYF. The CDR3 coding sequence is TGTGCCAGCAGCTCGGGGACAGGGGTACACGAGCAGTACTTC.

The rearrangement links TRBV27 to TRBJ2-5; 10 nucleotides line up with TRBD1. Germline assignment: CDR1 MNHEY and CDR2 SMNVEV (reference sequence). CDR3 length equals 13 residues. Germline trimming cut 9 bases from V and 5 bases from J; bases unmatched to any gene: 6. The CDR3 is CASRQGQGETQYF. CDR3 sequence (DNA): TGTGCCAGTAGACAGGGACAGGGGGAGACCCAGTACTTC.

This chain uses TRBV12-5 with TRBJ2-3, with TRBD1 matching over 9 bases. CDR3 length equals 16 residues. The germline V gene encodes CDR1 LGHNT and CDR2 FRNRAP. V dropped 7 bases and J dropped 1; count of bases not matched to a gene: 9. The CDR3 loop reads CASAPGQGLGTDTQYF. The CDR3 bases are TGTGCTAGTGCCCCCGGACAGGGGTTAGGCACAGATACGCAGTATTTT.

This clone appeared a single time. This chain links TRBV19 with TRBJ2-7, with no clear D. In germline, CDR1 is LNHDA, CDR2 SQIVND (reference sequence). There are 13 residues in the CDR3. V shed 2 bases and J shed 2 bases, with 7 bases lying between them. CDR3 sequence: CASSISRAYEQYF. In DNA, the CDR3 is TGTGCCAGTAGTATATCGAGAGCCTACGAGCAGTACTTC.

The chain employs TRBV9 and TRBJ2-7; 12 bases map to TRBD2. This CDR3 is 16 amino acids long. Trimming cost V 4 bases and J 5 bases; bases outside gene matches: 10. Germline V gene data show CDR1 as SGDLS and CDR2 as YYNGEE. The CDR3 loop is CASSLRLAGDINEQYF. The DNA of the CDR3 is TGTGCCAGCAGCCTCCGACTAGCGGGAGATATAAACGAGCAGTACTTC. The full variable domain, in which reference TRBV9 and TRBJ2-7 provide the parts outside the CDR3, is DSGVTQTPKHLITATGQRVTLRCSPRSGDLSVYWYQQSLDQGLQFLIQYYNGEERAKGNILERFSAQQFPDLHSELNLSSLELGDSALYFCASSLRLAGDINEQYFGPGTRLTVT.